This paragraph reports one T cell receptor beta chain. As yet, its antigen is unknown. This record comes from a study of blood T cell dynamics during melanoma immunotherapy. Sequencing was performed with immunoSEQ multiplex PCR; in TCRdb, only in-frame clones are kept and a portion is missing. This repertoire shows more than 11,000 clones, 85% to 90% found once; its top ten account for approximately 6.6%. Study-wide results and limits: PBMC repertoires of eventual disease-control patients split at W3 into clonality or diversity gains.

The time point denotes: pre-treatment baseline. No patient had earlier systemic cancer treatment, concurrent immunosuppressants, or another active cancer. V was trimmed by 4 bases and J by 1 base, leaving 7 bases between them. CDR3 length equals 13 residues. Germline CDR1 reads MNHNS; CDR2 reads SASEGT. This clonotype originated in a human donor with melanoma. Sample: blood, taken from a patient treated with checkpoint blockade. The genes are TRBV6-1 and TRBJ2-5; D remains unclear. The chain's CDR3 is CASSGYSQETQYF. DNA for the CDR3: TGTGCCAGCAGTGGCTACAGCCAAGAGACCCAGTACTTC.